Sequencing of this T cell receptor beta chain was carried out in a study of blood T cell repertoires in COVID-19. Across the whole study: Samples of COVID-19 (acute and convalescent) were obtained from the United States, Italy and Spain. PBMCs, B-cell-depleted T cells, or T cells were the source of the cDNA or gDNA that made up the material.

Trimming cost V 0 bases and J 7 bases, with 12 bases left between them. The germline CDR1 and CDR2 sequences are LGHNA and YSLEER. CDR3 length: 14 residues. Original methodology: Estimation of nucleated cell counts was performed using reference gene primer amplification. TCRdb's table, derived via immunoSEQ multiplex PCR, lists solely in-frame clones and lacks some. V and J calls and clone size are those listed in that table; D and trimming were worked out from the DNA. The repertoire holds 220,000 or so clones, with roughly 89% as singletons. This sequence was found in a man aged 55 to 69 who had recovered from COVID-19. The chain recombines TRBV4-3 with TRBJ1-2; maybe TRBD1 (6 bases). Sequenced: peripheral blood. The CDR3 DNA reads as TGCGCCAGCAGCCAAGAACAGGGAGTGGGTGGCTACACCTTC. Its translation: CASSQEQGVGGYTF.